This T cell receptor (beta chain) was obtained from a study of cytomegalovirus exposure and HLA in healthy donors. This CDR3 spans 12 amino acids. Germline CDR1 and CDR2: GTSNPN and SVGIG (reference sequence). General study results and limits: As a later analysis revealed, the rate of TCR association differed by HLA locus, with DRB1 most and HLA-C fewest. Presence/absence analyses assumed roughly uniform sequencing depth across donors. TCR beta V- and J-gene trimming was later associated with a missense DCLRE1C variant. Rare TCR sequences dominated, though some public TCRs recurred in many donors.

The PCR contained 60 Vbeta and 13 Jbeta primers. The method was immunoSEQ multiplex PCR; TCRdb's version includes in-frame clones alone and lacks a portion of them. The data show 85,000 to 90,000 clones, with around 76% seen just once and roughly a tenth held by the top ten. Points on this clone: Its antigen is as yet unknown.

This receptor was identified in a man aged 30 to 45 in good health and CMV-seropositive. This rearrangement joins TRBV30 to TRBJ2-5; 8 bases map to TRBD1. The J call may be incorrect, as the DNA end agrees better with TRBJ2-7. The specimen sequenced was PBMCs. This CDR3 is CAWGQGSYEQYF. CDR3 DNA: TGTGCCTGGGGACAGGGTTCCTACGAGCAGTACTTC.